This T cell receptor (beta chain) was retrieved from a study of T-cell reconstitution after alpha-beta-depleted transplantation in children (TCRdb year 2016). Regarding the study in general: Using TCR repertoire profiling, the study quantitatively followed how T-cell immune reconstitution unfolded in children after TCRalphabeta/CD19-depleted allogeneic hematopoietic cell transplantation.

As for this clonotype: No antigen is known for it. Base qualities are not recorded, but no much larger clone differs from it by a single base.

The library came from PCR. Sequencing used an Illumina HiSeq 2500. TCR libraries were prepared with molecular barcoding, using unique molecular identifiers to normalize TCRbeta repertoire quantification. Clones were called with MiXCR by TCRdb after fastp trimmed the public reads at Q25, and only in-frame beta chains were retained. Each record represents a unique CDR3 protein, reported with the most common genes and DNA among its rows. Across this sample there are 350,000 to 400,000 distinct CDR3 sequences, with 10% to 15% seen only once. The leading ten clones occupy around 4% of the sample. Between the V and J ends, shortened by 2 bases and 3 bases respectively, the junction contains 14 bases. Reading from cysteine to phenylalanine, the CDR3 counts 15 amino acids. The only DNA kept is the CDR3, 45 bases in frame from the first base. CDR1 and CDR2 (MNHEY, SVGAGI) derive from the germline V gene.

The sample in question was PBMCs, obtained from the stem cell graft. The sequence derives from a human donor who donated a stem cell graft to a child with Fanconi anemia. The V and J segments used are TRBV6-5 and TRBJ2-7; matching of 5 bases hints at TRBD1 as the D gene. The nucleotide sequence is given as TGTGCCAGCAGTTACAATGCGAAAGGGGTCTACGAGCAGTACTTC. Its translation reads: CASSYNAKGVYEQYF.